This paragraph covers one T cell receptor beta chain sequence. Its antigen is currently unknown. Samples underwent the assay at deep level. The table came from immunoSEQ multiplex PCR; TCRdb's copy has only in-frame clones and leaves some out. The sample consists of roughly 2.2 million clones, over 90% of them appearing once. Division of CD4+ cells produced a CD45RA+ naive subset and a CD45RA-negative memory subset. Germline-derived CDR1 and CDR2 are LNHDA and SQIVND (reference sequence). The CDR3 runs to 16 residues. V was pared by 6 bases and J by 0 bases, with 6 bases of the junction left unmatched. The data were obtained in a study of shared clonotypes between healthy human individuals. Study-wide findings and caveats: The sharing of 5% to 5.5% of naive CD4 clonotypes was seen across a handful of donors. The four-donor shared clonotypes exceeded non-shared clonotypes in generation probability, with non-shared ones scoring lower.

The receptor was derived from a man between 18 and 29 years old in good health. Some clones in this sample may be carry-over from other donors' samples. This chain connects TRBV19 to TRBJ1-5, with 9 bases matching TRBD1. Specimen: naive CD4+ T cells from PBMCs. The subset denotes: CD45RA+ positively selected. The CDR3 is CASSIRTGASNQPQHF. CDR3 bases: TGTGCCAGTAGCATACGGACAGGGGCTAGCAATCAGCCCCAGCATTTT.